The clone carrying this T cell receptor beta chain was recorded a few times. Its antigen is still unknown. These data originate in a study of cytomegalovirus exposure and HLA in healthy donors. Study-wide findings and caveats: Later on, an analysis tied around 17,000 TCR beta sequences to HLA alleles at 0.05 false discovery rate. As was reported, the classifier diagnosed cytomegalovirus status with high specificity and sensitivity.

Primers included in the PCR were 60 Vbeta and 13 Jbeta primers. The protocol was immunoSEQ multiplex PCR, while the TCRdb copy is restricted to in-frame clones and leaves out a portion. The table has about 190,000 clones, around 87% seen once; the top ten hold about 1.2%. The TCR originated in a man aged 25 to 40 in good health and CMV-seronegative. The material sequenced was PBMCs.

As DNA, the CDR3 is TGTGCCAGCAGTCCGCTAAATCAAGCGGGAGGCCAATACAATGAGCAGTTCTTC. It is translated as CASSPLNQAGGQYNEQFF. The V call is TRBV27, the J call TRBJ2-1, with 9 bases matching TRBD2. J gave up 4 bases and V 5 bases, and 15 bases lay outside the gene matches. CDR3 size: 18 residues. Germline CDR1 and CDR2: MNHEY and SMNVEV (reference sequence).